This passage covers 8 T cell receptor beta chains from one sample sequenced in a study of tumor and adjacent non-tumor tissue in lung cancer. TCRbeta libraries were built with three rounds of nested PCR, modified from ARM-PCR. TCRdb re-called the multiplex PCR reads with MiXCR, one entry per CDR3 protein. The sample lists 70,000 or so distinct CDR3 sequences, about three fifths seen once, with 20% to 25% in the top ten. No cell sorting was done before RNA was extracted from the tissue. Sequencing input: lung tumor tissue. The receptors come from a man between 50 and 59 years old with non-small cell lung cancer.

This clonotype was seen more than once but under ten times. One base away lies a much larger clone, so this may be a sequencing read error. The genes are TRBV6-5 and TRBJ2-7; D not certain. With 5 bases removed from V and 3 bases from J, the gap between germline ends came to 5 bases. The CDR3 sequence is 11 residues long. CDR1 is MNHEY, CDR2 SVGAGI, per germline. CDR3 DNA sequence: TGTGCCAGCAGTCAGAGCTACGAGCAGTACTTC. Amino acids: CASSQSYEQYF.

The chain uses TRBV7-8 and TRBJ2-5, with 8 bases fitting TRBD2. Losses at the gene ends were 9 bases for V and 5 bases for J; bases not matched to a gene: 17. The CDR3 runs 16 residues. Germline V CDR1 and CDR2: SGHVS, FQNEAQ. CDR3: CASSPLAGRGLETQYF. CDR3 DNA sequence: TGTGCCAGTAGCCCCTTAGCGGGAAGGGGGTTGGAGACCCAGTACTTC.

Concerning this clonotype itself: An end of the junction differs from the germline gene, which may be a read error. The chain links TRBV5-6 to TRBJ1-4, with a weak D call TRBD1 (5 bases). The CDR3 has 15 residues. The germline CDR1 and CDR2 sequences are SGHDT and YYEEEE. The CDR3 protein is CAGSFHRGNLEKLFF. The CDR3 region has the DNA TGTGCCGGCAGCTTTCACCGGGGCAACCTTGAAAAACTGTTTTTT.

In this sample, this clonotype turned up once. One end of the junction is discordant with germline, which a read error may explain. The chain recombines TRBV20-1 with TRBJ1-5, with D unresolved. Germline-derived CDR1 and CDR2 are DFQATT and SNEGSKA (reference sequence). This CDR3 comprises 13 residues. The CDR3 loop reads CRARVDRNQPQHF. CDR3 nucleotide sequence: TGCAGAGCTAGGGTTGATCGTAATCAGCCCCAGCATTTT.

As regards this clonotype: A much larger clone lies a single base off, so this may be a read error. V and J are TRBV6-1 and TRBJ2-7, with a tentative D call TRBD1 (6 bases). CDR3 length equals 14 residues. Germline V lookup: CDR1 MNHNS, CDR2 SASEGT. Trimming pared 6 bases from V and 2 bases from J, leaving 14 bases between. The DNA of the CDR3 is TGTGCCAGCAGGCCGACAGGCTCAGCCTACGAGCAGTACTTC. Translation gives CASRPTGSAYEQYF.

This clonotype was recorded once. A clone one base away is much larger, so this may be a read error. This chain connects TRBV5-4 to TRBJ1-6; D gene uncertain. Per germline, CDR1 SGHNT and CDR2 YYREEE (reference sequence). The CDR3 totals 12 residues. V was cut by 1 base and J by 14 bases, with 10 bases left in between. The CDR3 region is CASSLQNRTLHF. CDR3 bases: TGTGCCAGCAGCTTGCAGAATAGAACCCTCCACTTT. The full variable domain, in which reference TRBV5-4 and TRBJ1-6 provide the parts outside the CDR3, is ETGVTQSPTHLIKTRGQQVTLRCSSQSGHNTVSWYQQALGQGPQFIFQYYREEENGRGNFPPRFSGLQFPNYSSELNVNALELDDSALYLCASSLQNRTLHFGNGTRLTVT.

The V and J genes are TRBV19 and TRBJ2-7, with D possibly being TRBD1 (6 bases). Germline loops: CDR1 LNHDA, CDR2 SQIVND (reference sequence). V was shortened by 6 bases and J by 7 bases, with 10 bases between the two germline ends. CDR3 length equals 11 residues. CDR3 sequence: CASREGQEQYF. The CDR3 DNA sequence: TGTGCCAGTAGAGAGGGACAAGAGCAGTACTTC.

With regard to this clonotype: The junction shows a germline mismatch at one end, possibly a read error. The chain joins TRBV6-5 to TRBJ1-1; D remains ambiguous. CDR3 length: 12 residues. Germline CDR1 is MNHEY and CDR2 is SVGAGI. CDR3 DNA: TGTGCAAGCAGAAGTCGTCTTACTGAAACTTTCTTT. Its translation is CASRSRLTETFF.